The present T cell receptor beta chain was sequenced within a study of blood T cells in healthy people across ages. About this clonotype itself: Its antigen remains unknown.

Primers used in a second PCR of about 6 to 12 cycles were a sample-barcoded 5' primer and a J-beta primer mix. One entry per CDR3 protein results from TCRdb running MiXCR on the 5' RACE reads. The profile shows about 680,000 distinct CDR3 sequences, 45% to 50% of them singletons. The CDR3 spans 13 residues. V shed 1 base and J shed 2 bases, with 9 bases lying between them. CDR1 is DFQATT, CDR2 SNEGSKA, per germline (reference sequence). Study-wide results and limits: Roughly linear declines in TCR beta diversity per million T cells occurred with age.

The receptor was derived from an older woman in good health. Sequenced input: blood. V is TRBV20-1 and J is TRBJ2-7; D is unclear. CDR3 region: CSARAPLTYEQYF. As DNA, the CDR3 is TGCAGTGCTAGAGCCCCTTTAACCTACGAGCAGTACTTC.